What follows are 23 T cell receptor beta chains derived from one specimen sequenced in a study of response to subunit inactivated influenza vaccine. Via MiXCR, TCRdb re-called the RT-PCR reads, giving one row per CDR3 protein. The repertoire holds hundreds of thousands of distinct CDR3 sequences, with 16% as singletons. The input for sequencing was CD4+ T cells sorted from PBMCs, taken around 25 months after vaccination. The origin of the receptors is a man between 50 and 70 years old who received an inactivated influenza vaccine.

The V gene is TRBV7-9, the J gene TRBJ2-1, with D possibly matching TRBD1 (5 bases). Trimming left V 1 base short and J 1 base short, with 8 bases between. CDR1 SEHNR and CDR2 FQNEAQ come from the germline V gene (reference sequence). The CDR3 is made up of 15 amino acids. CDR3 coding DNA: TGTGCCAGCAGCTTAGACAGGTGGTCCTACAATGAGCAGTTCTTC. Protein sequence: CASSLDRWSYNEQFF.

The CDR3 loop is CASSPSGGFETQYF. DNA for the CDR3: TGCGCCAGCAGCCCAAGTGGGGGATTTGAGACCCAGTACTTC. The chain recombines TRBV5-1 with TRBJ2-5; D might be TRBD1 or TRBD2, each matching 5 bases. CDR3 size: 14 residues. V lost 4 bases, J lost 5 bases, and 15 bases lay in between. Germline CDR1 SGHRS, CDR2 YFSETQ. The complete variable domain, with remaining parts taken from reference TRBV5-1 and TRBJ2-5, reads KAGVTQTPRYLIKTRGQQVTLSCSPISGHRSVSWYQQTPGQGLQFLFEYFSETQRNKGNFPGRFSGRQFSNSRSEMNVSTLELGDSALYLCASSPSGGFETQYFGPGTRLLVL.

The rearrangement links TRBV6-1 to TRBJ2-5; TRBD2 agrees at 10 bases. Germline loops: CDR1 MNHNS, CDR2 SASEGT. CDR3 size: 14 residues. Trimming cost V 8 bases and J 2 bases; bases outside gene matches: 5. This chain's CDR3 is CASASGGGQETQYF. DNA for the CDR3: TGTGCCAGCGCTAGCGGGGGAGGGCAAGAGACCCAGTACTTC.

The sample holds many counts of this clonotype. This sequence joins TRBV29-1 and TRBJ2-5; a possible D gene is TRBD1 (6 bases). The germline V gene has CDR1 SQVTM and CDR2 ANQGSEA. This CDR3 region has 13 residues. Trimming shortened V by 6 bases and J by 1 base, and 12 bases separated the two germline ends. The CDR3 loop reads CSVVRTVQETQYF. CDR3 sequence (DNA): TGCAGCGTCGTACGGACAGTCCAAGAGACCCAGTACTTC.

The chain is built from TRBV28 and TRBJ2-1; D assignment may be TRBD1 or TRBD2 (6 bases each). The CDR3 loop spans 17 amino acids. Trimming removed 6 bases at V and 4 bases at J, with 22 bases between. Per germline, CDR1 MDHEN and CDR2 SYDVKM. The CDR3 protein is CASSPPGAPRTYNEQFF. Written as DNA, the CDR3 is TGTGCCAGCAGCCCACCGGGGGCCCCCCGGACATACAATGAGCAGTTCTTC.

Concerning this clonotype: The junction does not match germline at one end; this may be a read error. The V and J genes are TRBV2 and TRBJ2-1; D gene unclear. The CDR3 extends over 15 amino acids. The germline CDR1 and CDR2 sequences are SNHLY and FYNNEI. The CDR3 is CASTEQVRTYNEQFF. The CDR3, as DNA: TGTGCCAGCACTGAACAAGTCCGAACCTACAATGAGCAGTTCTTC. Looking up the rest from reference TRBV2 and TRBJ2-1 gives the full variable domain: EPEVTQTPSHQVTQMGQEVILRCVPISNHLYFYWYRQILGQKVEFLVSFYNNEISEKSEIFDDQFSVERPDGSNFTLKIRSTKLEDSAMYFCASTEQVRTYNEQFFGPGTRLTVL.

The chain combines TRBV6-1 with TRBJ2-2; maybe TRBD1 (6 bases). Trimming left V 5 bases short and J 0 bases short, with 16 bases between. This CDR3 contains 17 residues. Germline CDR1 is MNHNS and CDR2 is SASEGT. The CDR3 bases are TGTGCCAGCAGTCGAAAGGGACACCCCGCGAACACCGGGGAGCTGTTTTTT. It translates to CASSRKGHPANTGELFF.

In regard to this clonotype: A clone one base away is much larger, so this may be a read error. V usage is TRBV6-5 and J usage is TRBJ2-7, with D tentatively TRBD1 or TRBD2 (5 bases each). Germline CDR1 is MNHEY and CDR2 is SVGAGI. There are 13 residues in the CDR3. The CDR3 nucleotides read TGTGCCAGCAGTTTGGGGACCAGGACCGAGCAGCACTTC. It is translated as CASSLGTRTEQHF.

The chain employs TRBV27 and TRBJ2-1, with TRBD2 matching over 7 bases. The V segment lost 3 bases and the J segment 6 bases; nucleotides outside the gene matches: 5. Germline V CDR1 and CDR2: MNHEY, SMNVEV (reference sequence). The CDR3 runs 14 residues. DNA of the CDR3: TGTGCCAGCAGTTTTGGGTCTAGCGGCAATGAGCAGTTCTTC. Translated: CASSFGSSGNEQFF.

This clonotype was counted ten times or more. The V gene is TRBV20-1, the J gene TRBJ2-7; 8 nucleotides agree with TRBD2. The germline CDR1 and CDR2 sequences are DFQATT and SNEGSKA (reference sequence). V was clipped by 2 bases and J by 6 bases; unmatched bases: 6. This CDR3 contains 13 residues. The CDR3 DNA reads TGCAGTGCTAGACCGGGGGGGAGAGGCGAGCAGTACTTC. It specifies CSARPGGRGEQYF.

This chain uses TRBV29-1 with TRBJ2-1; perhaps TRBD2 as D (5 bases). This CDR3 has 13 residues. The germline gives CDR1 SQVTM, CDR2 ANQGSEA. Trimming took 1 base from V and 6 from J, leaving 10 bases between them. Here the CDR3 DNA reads TGCAGCGTTGAAGGGAGGCTAGCCAATGAGCAGTTCTTC. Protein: CSVEGRLANEQFF.

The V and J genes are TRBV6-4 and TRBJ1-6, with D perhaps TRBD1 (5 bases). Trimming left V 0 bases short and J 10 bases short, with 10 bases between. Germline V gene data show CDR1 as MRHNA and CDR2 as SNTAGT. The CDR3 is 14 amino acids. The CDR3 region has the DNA TGTGCCAGCAGTGACTCGGCAGGGTTCTCACCCCTCCACTTT. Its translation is CASSDSAGFSPLHF.

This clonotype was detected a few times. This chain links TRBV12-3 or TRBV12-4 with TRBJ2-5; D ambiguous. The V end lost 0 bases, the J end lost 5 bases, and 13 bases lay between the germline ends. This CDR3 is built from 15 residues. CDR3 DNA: TGTGCCAGCAGTTTAGCAAGGAGCCCAAGGGAGACCCAGTACTTC. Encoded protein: CASSLARSPRETQYF.

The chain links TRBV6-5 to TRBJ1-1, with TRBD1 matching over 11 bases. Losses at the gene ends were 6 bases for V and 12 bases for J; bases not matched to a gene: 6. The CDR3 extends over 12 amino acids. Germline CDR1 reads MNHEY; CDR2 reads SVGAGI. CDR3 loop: CASSRGQGGTFF. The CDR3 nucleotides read TGTGCCAGCAGCCGGGGACAGGGGGGAACTTTCTTT.

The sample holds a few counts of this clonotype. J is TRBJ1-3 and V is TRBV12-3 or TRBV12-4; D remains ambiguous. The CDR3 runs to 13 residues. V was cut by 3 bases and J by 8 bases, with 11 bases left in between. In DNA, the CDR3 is TGTGCCAGCAGTTTTTTGGGCCCAGACACCATATATTTT. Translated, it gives CASSFLGPDTIYF.

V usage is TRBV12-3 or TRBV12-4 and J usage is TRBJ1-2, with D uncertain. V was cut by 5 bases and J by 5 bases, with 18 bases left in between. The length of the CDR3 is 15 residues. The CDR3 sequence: CASSGARVTIYGYTF. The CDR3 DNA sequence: TGTGCCAGCAGTGGCGCGAGGGTCACCATATATGGCTACACCTTC.

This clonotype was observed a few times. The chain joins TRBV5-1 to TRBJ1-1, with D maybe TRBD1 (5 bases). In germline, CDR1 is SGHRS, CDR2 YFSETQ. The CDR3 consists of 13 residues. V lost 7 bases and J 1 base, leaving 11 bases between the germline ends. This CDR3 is CASGEQGNTEAFF. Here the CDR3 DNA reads TGCGCCAGCGGAGAGCAGGGGAACACTGAAGCTTTCTTT.

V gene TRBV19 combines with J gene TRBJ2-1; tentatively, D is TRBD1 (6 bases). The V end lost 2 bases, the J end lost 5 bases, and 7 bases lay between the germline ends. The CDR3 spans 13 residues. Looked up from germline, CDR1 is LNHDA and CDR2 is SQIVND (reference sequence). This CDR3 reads CASSIQGHNEQFF. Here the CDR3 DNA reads TGTGCCAGTAGTATACAGGGGCACAATGAGCAGTTCTTC.

The CDR3 DNA sequence: TGTGCCAGCAGCCGATCGGGGGGTTCAGATACGCAGTATTTT. It codes for CASSRSGGSDTQYF. This chain joins TRBV6-1 and TRBJ2-3, with 7 positions matching TRBD2. With 6 bases clipped from V and 4 bases from J, the junction kept 7 bases outside the gene matches. CDR1 and CDR2 from the germline V gene are MNHNS and SASEGT. The CDR3 runs 14 residues.

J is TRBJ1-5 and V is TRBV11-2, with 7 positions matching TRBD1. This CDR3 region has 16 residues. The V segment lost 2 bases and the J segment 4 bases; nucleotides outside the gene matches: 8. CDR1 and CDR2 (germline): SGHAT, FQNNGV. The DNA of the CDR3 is TGTGCCAGCAGCTTAAGGGGGCAGGGTGGAAATCAGCCCCAGCATTTT. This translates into CASSLRGQGGNQPQHF.

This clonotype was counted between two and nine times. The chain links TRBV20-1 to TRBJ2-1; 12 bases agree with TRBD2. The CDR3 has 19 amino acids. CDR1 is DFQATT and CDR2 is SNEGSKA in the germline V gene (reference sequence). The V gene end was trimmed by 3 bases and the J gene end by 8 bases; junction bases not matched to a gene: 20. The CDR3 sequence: CSARDVGLAGNGQGDEQFF. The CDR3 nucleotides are TGCAGTGCTAGGGATGTGGGACTAGCGGGTAACGGCCAGGGGGATGAGCAGTTCTTC.

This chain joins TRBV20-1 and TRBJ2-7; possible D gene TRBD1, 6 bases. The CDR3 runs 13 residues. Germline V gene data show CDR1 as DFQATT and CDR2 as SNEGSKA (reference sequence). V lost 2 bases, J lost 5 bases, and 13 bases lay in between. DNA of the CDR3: TGCAGTGCTAGAAAACAGGGTAGCCACGAGCAGTACTTC. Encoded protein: CSARKQGSHEQYF.

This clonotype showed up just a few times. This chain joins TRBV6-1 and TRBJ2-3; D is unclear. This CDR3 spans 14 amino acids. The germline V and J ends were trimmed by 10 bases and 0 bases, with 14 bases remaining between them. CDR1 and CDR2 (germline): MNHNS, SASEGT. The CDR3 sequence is CATQKDGSTDTQYF. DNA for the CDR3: TGTGCCACCCAAAAGGACGGCAGCACAGATACGCAGTATTTT.